Below are 19 T cell receptor beta chains sequenced from a single sample in a study of blood T cell repertoires in COVID-19. The assay was immunoSEQ multiplex PCR, and TCRdb's table has in-frame clones only and misses some. The data show roughly 400,000 clones, with 85% to 90% seen just once and 1% to 1.3% held by the top ten. Material: PBMCs or T cells enriched from blood (not recorded which). The source is a man aged 25-40 years who had recovered from COVID-19.

The chain recombines TRBV18 with TRBJ2-1; tentatively, D is TRBD2 (6 bases). Trimming stripped 3 bases from V and 0 bases from J, with 9 bases between. Per the germline V gene, CDR1 is KGHSH and CDR2 is LQKENI. This CDR3 comprises 15 residues. The CDR3 here is CASSPGSSSYNEQFF. For the CDR3, the DNA is TGTGCCAGCTCACCCGGGAGCAGCTCCTACAATGAGCAGTTCTTC. The full variable domain, with the rest looked up from reference TRBV18 and TRBJ2-1, is NAGVMQNPRHLVRRRGQEARLRCSPMKGHSHVYWYRQLPEEGLKFMVYLQKENIIDESGMPKERFSAEFPKEGPSILRIQQVVRGDSAAYFCASSPGSSSYNEQFFGPGTRLTVL.

The CDR3 protein is CAISVRVDTEAFF. The CDR3 nucleotides read TGTGCCATCAGTGTACGGGTTGACACTGAAGCTTTCTTT. The gene calls are TRBV10-3 and TRBJ1-1; D is uncertain. V shed 4 bases and J shed 3 bases, with 9 bases lying between them. The CDR3 is made up of 13 amino acids. Germline CDR1 and CDR2: ENHRY and SYGVKD.

The rearrangement uses TRBV7-9 and TRBJ2-1, with D uncertain. This CDR3 has 13 amino acids. Trimming shortened V by 1 base and J by 5 bases, and 6 bases separated the two germline ends. Germline assignment: CDR1 SEHNR and CDR2 FQNEAQ (reference sequence). CDR3 in DNA: TGTGCCAGCAGCTTAGGGGCCAACAATGAGCAGTTCTTC. Its translation is CASSLGANNEQFF.

The chain employs TRBV2 and TRBJ2-1; D is undetermined. The germline V gene has CDR1 SNHLY and CDR2 FYNNEI. The CDR3 is 13 amino acids. V was pared by 9 bases and J by 2 bases, with 11 bases between. The CDR3 DNA reads as TGTGCCAGGTCCTTGGGCCCCTACAATGAGCAGTTCTTC. It translates to CARSLGPYNEQFF.

The chain has TRBV28 and TRBJ1-4; D is ambiguous. V shed 9 bases and J shed 1 base, with 6 bases lying between them. Germline V gene sequence: CDR1 MDHEN, CDR2 SYDVKM. The CDR3 totals 12 residues. CDR3 nucleotide sequence: TGTGCCAGTTCCCAAACTAATGAAAAACTGTTTTTT. This encodes CASSQTNEKLFF.

This chain connects TRBV10-1 to TRBJ2-1; D gene ambiguous. Germline lookup yields CDR1 WNHNN and CDR2 SYGVQD (reference sequence). The length of the CDR3 is 12 residues. Deletions cut 3 bases from V and 8 bases from J, with 8 bases between. CDR3 coding DNA: TGCGCCAGCAGTGATATATTCGATGAGCAGTTCTTC. Translation: CASSDIFDEQFF.

The chain couples TRBV18 to TRBJ2-2, with D unclear. The ends were cut back, 1 base at V and 2 bases at J, with 8 bases in the middle. CDR1 is KGHSH and CDR2 is LQKENI in the germline V gene. CDR3 length: 15 amino acids. CDR3 DNA sequence: TGTGCCAGCTCACCACGCGGCACTAACACCGGGGAGCTGTTTTTT. Translated, it gives CASSPRGTNTGELFF.

This clone is a singleton in its sample. This sequence joins TRBV29-1 and TRBJ2-1, with TRBD1 as a possible D gene (5 bases). V dropped 5 bases and J dropped 9 bases, with 8 bases sitting between them. Germline V gene sequence: CDR1 SQVTM, CDR2 ANQGSEA. CDR3 length equals 10 residues. The DNA for the CDR3 is TGCAGCGTTCCAGGGCCTGAGCAGTTCTTC. This gives the protein CSVPGPEQFF.

The chain employs TRBV5-5 and TRBJ2-7, with a weak D call TRBD2 (6 bases). Germline lookup yields CDR1 SGHKS and CDR2 YYEKEE (reference sequence). The CDR3 loop spans 17 amino acids. V lost 1 base and J lost 0, with 17 bases in between. CDR3 sequence (DNA): TGTGCCAGCAGCTTGCCTTTAACGGGACTTAGCTCCTACGAGCAGTACTTC. It yields the protein CASSLPLTGLSSYEQYF.

This rearrangement joins TRBV3-1 (or the pseudogene TRBV3-2) to TRBJ2-1, with TRBD2 matching 13 bases. The CDR3 sequence is 15 residues long. Per germline, CDR1 LGHDT and CDR2 YNNKEL (reference sequence). The trim removed 6 bases at V and 7 bases at J, leaving 6 bases unmatched. The CDR3 DNA sequence: TGTGCCAGCAGTCGAGGACTAGCGGGGGTTAATGAGCAGTTCTTC. Translation gives CASSRGLAGVNEQFF.

V usage is TRBV15 and J usage is TRBJ1-6, with 8 bases lining up with TRBD1. Germline V gene lookup returns CDR1 LNHNV and CDR2 YYDKDF (reference sequence). V was pared by 1 base and J by 9 bases, with 5 bases of the junction left unmatched. This CDR3 spans 15 amino acids. CDR3 protein: CATSRAQGAGSPLHF. CDR3 sequence (DNA): TGTGCCACCAGCAGAGCGCAGGGGGCCGGTTCACCCCTCCACTTT.

This chain connects TRBV7-8 to TRBJ2-7; D is possibly TRBD1 (6 bases). Per germline, CDR1 SGHVS and CDR2 FQNEAQ. The CDR3 is 15 amino acids. The V end was cut by 0 bases, the J end by 4 bases, with 13 bases between. The CDR3 DNA sequence: TGTGCCAGCAGCTTAGCGGGGGACACAGTATACGAGCAGTACTTC. Translating it yields CASSLAGDTVYEQYF. The variable domain in full, with the rest retrieved from reference TRBV7-8 and TRBJ2-7, is GAGVSQSPRYKVAKRGQDVALRCDPISGHVSLFWYQQALGQGPEFLTYFQNEAQLDKSGLPSDRFFAERPEGSVSTLKIQRTQQEDSAVYLCASSLAGDTVYEQYFGPGTRLTVT.

CDR3 region: CASSPRSGTEAFF. CDR3 nucleotides: TGCGCCAGCAGCCCCCGGTCGGGCACTGAAGCTTTCTTT. The chain is built from TRBV10-1 and TRBJ1-1; D is unresolved. The ends were cut back, 6 bases at V and 4 bases at J, with 12 bases in the middle. The CDR3 loop spans 13 amino acids. Germline assignment: CDR1 WNHNN and CDR2 SYGVQD (reference sequence).

V is TRBV5-6 and J is TRBJ1-2; D might be TRBD1 (5 bases). V shed 3 bases and J shed 4 bases, with 16 bases lying between them. The CDR3 totals 15 residues. CDR1 and CDR2 (germline): SGHDT, YYEEEE. This CDR3 is CASSSSPTVGYGYTF. CDR3 DNA sequence: TGTGCCAGCAGCTCCTCCCCGACAGTTGGCTATGGCTACACCTTC.

The gene calls are TRBV6-1 and TRBJ2-5; perhaps TRBD1 as D (6 bases). Germline CDR1 and CDR2: MNHNS and SASEGT. The CDR3 length is 16 residues. The ends were cut back, 2 bases at V and 4 bases at J, with 17 bases in the middle. The CDR3 DNA sequence: TGTGCCAGCAGTGAAATCTCCCAGGGGTTGGGAGAGACCCAGTACTTC. Its protein is CASSEISQGLGETQYF.

The chain carries TRBV4-1 and TRBJ1-3; D is perhaps TRBD1 (5 bases). CDR1 is MGHRA, CDR2 YSYEKL, per germline. The CDR3 contains 18 residues. Between the trimmed V and J ends, which lost 0 bases and 1 base, there was a span of 16 bases. The CDR3 DNA follows: TGCGCCAGCAGCCAAGATACTTCCAGACAGTTATCTGGAAACACCATATATTTT. Protein sequence: CASSQDTSRQLSGNTIYF.

The V call is TRBV13, the J call TRBJ2-7, with D unclear. The germline V gene has CDR1 PRHDT and CDR2 FYEKMQ (reference sequence). The CDR3 is made up of 11 amino acids. Between the trimmed V and J ends, which lost 4 bases and 5 bases, there was a span of 6 bases. CDR3 coding DNA: TGTGCCAGCAGCTCCCGCGACGAGCAGTACTTC. Translated: CASSSRDEQYF.

This clone was found a few times. This chain connects TRBV25-1 to TRBJ2-1; TRBD2 agrees at 7 bases. V shed 3 bases, J shed 6 bases, and the junction held 2 bases outside the gene matches. This CDR3 has 13 amino acids. CDR1 is MGHDK, CDR2 SYGVNS, per germline. This CDR3 reads CASSDGLGNEQFF. The CDR3 DNA reads TGTGCCAGCAGTGACGGACTAGGCAATGAGCAGTTCTTC.

The V call is TRBV28, the J call TRBJ2-5; tentatively, D is TRBD2 (6 bases). The CDR3 covers 13 residues. Between the trimmed V and J ends, which lost 3 bases and 4 bases, there was a span of 9 bases. CDR1 and CDR2 from the germline V gene are MDHEN and SYDVKM. The CDR3 reads CASSLYGGETQYF. Written as DNA, the CDR3 is TGTGCCAGCAGTTTGTACGGGGGAGAGACCCAGTACTTC.